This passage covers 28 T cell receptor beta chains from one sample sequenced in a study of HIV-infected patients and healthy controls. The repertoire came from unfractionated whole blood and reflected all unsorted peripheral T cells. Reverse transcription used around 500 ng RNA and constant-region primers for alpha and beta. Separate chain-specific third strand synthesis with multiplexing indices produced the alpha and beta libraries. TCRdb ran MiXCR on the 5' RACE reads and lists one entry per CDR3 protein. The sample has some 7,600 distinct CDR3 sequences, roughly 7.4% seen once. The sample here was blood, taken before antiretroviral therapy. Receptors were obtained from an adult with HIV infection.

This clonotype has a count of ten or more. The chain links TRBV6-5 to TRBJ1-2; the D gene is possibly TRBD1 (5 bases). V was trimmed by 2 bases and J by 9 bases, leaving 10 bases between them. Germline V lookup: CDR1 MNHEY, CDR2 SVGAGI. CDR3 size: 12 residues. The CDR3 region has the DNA TGTGCCAGCAGTTACATCGGGGGTCGCTACACCTTC. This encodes CASSYIGGRYTF.

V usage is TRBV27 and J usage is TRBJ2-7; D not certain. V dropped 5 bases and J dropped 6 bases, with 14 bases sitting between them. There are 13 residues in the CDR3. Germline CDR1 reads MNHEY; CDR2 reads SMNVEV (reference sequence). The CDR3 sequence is CASSPADPGEQYF. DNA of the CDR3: TGTGCCAGCAGTCCCGCGGACCCCGGCGAGCAGTACTTC.

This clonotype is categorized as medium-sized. CDR3 DNA sequence: TGTGCCAGCAGTGAAGCTAAACAGGGCAGTAACTATGGCTACACCTTC. Its protein product is CASSEAKQGSNYGYTF. J is TRBJ1-2 and V is TRBV2; the D gene is possibly TRBD1 (6 bases). The germline V and J ends were trimmed by 0 bases and 1 base, with 12 bases remaining between them. Germline V gene sequence: CDR1 SNHLY, CDR2 FYNNEI. This CDR3 contains 16 residues.

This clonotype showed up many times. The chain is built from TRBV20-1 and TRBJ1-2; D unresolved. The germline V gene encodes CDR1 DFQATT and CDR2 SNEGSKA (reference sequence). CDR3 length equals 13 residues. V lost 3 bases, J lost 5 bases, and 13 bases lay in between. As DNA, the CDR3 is TGCAGTGCTAGCCCCCCAAGTAGTTATGGCTACACCTTC. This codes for CSASPPSSYGYTF.

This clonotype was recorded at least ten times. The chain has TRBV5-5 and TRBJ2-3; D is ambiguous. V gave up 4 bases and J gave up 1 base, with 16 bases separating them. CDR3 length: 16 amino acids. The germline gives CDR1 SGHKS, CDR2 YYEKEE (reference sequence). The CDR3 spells CASSAWYGSRTDTQYF. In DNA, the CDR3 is TGTGCCAGCAGCGCCTGGTATGGCTCTCGCACAGATACGCAGTATTTT.

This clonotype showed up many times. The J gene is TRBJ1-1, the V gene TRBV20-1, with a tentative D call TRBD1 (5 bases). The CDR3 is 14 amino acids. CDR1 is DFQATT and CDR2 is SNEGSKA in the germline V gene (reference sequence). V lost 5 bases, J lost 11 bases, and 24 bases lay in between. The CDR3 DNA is TGCAGTGCTGATACCGGGACGGCTGGCTATTTGGCTTTCTTT. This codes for CSADTGTAGYLAFF.

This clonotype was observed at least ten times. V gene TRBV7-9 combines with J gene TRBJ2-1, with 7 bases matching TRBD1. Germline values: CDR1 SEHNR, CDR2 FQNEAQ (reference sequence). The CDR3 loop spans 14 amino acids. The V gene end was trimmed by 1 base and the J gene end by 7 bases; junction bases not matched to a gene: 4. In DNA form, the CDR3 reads TGTGCCAGCAGCTTAGTTCCGACAGGGAATGAGCAGTTCTTC. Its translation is CASSLVPTGNEQFF.

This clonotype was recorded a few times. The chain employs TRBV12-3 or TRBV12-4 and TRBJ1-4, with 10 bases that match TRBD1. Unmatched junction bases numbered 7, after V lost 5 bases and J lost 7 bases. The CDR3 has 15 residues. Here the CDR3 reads CASSPGQGWSEKLFF. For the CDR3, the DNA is TGTGCCAGCAGTCCGGGACAGGGGTGGAGTGAAAAACTGTTTTTT.

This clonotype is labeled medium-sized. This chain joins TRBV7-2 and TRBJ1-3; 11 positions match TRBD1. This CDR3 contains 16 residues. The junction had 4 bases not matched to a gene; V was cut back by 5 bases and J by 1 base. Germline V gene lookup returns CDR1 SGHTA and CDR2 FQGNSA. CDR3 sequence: CASSPGQGASGNTIYF. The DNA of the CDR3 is TGTGCCAGCAGCCCCGGACAGGGGGCATCTGGAAACACCATATATTTT.

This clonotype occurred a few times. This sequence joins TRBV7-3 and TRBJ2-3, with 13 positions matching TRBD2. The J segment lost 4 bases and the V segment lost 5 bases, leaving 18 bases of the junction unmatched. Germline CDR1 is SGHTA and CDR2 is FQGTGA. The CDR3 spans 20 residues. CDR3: CASSLRTSGSAVAPADTQYF. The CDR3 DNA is TGTGCCAGCAGCCTCAGGACTAGCGGGAGCGCAGTCGCCCCCGCAGATACGCAGTATTTT. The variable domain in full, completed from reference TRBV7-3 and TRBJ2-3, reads GAGVSQTPSNKVTEKGKYVELRCDPISGHTALYWYRQSLGQGPEFLIYFQGTGAADDSGLPNDRFFAVRPEGSVSTLKIQRTERGDSAVYLCASSLRTSGSAVAPADTQYFGPGTRLTVL.

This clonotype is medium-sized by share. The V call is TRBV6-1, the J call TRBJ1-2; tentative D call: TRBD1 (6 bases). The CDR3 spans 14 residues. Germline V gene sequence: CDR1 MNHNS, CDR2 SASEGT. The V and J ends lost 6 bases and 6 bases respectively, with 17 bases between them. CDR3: CASRDPTGIHGYTF. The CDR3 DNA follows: TGTGCCAGCAGGGATCCAACAGGGATCCATGGCTACACCTTC.

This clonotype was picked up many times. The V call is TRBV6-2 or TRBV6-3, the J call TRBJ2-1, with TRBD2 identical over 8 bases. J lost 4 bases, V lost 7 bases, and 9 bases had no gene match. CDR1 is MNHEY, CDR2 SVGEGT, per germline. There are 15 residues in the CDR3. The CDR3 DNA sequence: TGTGCCAGCAAAAACGGGGGACTAGTTTACAATGAGCAGTTCTTC. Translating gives CASKNGGLVYNEQFF.

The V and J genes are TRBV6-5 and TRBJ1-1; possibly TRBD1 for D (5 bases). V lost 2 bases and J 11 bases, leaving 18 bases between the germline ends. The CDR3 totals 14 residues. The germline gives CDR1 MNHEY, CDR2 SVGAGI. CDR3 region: CASSYPGRPLEAFF. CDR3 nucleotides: TGTGCCAGCAGTTACCCGGGACGGCCCCTTGAGGCTTTCTTT.

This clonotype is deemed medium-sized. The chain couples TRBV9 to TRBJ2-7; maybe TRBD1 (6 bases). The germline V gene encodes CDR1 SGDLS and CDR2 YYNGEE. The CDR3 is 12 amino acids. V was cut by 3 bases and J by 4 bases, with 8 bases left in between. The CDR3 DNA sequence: TGTGCCAGCAGCGCCCAGGGGTACGAGCAGTACTTC. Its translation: CASSAQGYEQYF.

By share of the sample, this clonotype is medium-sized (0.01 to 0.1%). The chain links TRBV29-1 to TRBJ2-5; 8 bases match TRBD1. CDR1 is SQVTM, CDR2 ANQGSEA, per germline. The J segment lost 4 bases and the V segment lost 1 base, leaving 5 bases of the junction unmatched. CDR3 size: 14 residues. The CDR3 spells CSVEGQGFRETQYF. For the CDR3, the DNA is TGCAGCGTTGAAGGACAGGGGTTTAGAGAGACCCAGTACTTC.

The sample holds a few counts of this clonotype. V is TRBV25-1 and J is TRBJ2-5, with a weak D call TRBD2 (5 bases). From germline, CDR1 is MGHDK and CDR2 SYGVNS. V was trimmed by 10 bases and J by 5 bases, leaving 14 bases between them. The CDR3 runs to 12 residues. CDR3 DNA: TGTGCCACTTCGAGGGAGAGGGAGACCCAGTACTTC. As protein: CATSRERETQYF.

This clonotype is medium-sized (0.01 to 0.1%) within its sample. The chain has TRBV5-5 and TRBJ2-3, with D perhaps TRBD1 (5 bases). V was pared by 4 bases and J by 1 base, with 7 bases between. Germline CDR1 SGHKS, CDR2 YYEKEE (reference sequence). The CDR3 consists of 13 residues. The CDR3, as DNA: TGTGCCAGCAGCCCGACAGGCACAGATACGCAGTATTTT. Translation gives CASSPTGTDTQYF.

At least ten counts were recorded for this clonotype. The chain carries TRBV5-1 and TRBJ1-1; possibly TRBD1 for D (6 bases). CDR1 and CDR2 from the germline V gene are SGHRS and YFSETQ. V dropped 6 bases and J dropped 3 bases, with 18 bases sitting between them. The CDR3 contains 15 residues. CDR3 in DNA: TGCGCCAGCAAGGAATACCGTAACAGGGACACTGAAGCTTTCTTT. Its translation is CASKEYRNRDTEAFF.

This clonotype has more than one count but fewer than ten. The CDR3 DNA follows: TGCAGTGCTAGAGTAGCGGTGAACACCGGGGAGCTGTTTTTT. This sequence encodes CSARVAVNTGELFF. This chain links TRBV20-1 with TRBJ2-2; TRBD2 is a possible D gene (6 bases). Germline V gives CDR1 DFQATT, CDR2 SNEGSKA (reference sequence). The CDR3 covers 14 residues. V lost 1 base and J 1 base, leaving 7 bases between the germline ends.

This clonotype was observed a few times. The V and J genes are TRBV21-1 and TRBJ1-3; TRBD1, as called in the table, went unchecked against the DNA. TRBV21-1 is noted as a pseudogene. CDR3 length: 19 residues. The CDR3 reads CASSKVWDRGKVFGNTIYF. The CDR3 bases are TGTGCCAGCAGCAAAGTATGGGACAGGGGAAAGGTCTTTGGAAACACCATATATTTT.

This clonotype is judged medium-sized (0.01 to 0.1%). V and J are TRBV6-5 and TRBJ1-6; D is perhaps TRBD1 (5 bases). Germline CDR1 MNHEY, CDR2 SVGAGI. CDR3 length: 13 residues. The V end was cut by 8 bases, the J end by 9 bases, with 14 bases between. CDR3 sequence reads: CASRAGITSPLHF. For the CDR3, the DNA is TGTGCCAGCCGGGCAGGGATCACTTCACCCCTCCACTTT.

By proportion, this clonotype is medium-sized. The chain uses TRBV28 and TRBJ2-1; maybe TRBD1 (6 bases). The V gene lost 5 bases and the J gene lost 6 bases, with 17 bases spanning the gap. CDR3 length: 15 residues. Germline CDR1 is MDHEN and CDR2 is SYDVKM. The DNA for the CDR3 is TGTGCCAGCAGTCTCCGGGACACCAAAGGCAATGAGCAGTTCTTC. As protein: CASSLRDTKGNEQFF.

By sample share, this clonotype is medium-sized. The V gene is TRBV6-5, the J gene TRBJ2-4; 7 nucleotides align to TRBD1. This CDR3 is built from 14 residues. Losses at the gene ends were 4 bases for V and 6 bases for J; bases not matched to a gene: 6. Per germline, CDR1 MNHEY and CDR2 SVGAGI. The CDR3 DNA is TGTGCCAGCAGTTCGCCAGGGGGTGGAAACATTCAGTACTTC. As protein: CASSSPGGGNIQYF.

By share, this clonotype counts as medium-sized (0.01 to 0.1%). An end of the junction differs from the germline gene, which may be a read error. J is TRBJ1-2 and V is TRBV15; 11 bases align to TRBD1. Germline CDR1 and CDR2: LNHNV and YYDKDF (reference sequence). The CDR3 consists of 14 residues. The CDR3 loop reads CVTSRGQGAGGYTF. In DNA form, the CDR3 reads TGTGTCACCAGCAGAGGACAGGGGGCCGGTGGCTACACCTTC.

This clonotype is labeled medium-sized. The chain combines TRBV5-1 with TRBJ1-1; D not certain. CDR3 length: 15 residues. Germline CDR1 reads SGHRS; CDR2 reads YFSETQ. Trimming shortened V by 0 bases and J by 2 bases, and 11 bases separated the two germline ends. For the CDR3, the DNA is TGCGCCAGCAGCTTGGTATTCGGCAGAAACACTGAAGCTTTCTTT. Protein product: CASSLVFGRNTEAFF. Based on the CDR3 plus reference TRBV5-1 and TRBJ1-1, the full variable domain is KAGVTQTPRYLIKTRGQQVTLSCSPISGHRSVSWYQQTPGQGLQFLFEYFSETQRNKGNFPGRFSGRQFSNSRSEMNVSTLELGDSALYLCASSLVFGRNTEAFFGQGTRLTVV.

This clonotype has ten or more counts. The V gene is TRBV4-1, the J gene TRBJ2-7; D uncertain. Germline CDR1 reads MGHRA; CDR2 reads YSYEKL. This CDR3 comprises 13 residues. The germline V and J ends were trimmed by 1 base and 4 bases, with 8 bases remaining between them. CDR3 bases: TGCGCCAGCAGCCAAGGGAAGGCTTACGAGCAGTACTTC. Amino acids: CASSQGKAYEQYF.

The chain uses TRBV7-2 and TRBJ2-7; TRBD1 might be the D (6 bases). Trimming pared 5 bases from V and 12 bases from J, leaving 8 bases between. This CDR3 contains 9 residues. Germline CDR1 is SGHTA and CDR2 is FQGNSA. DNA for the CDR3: TGTGCCAGCAGCCTCAGGGGGTACTTC. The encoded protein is CASSLRGYF.

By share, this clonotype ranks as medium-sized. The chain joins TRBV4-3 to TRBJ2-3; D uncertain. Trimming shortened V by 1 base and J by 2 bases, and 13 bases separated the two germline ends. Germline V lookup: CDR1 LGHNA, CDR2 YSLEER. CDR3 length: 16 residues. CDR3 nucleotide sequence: TGCGCCAGCAGCCAAGTCGAGCCTGGGGACACAGATACGCAGTATTTT. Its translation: CASSQVEPGDTDTQYF.